Listed here are 27 T cell receptor beta chains from one sample, sequenced in a study of blood T cells in healthy people across ages. A second PCR, run for about 7 to 11 cycles, used a sample-barcoded 5' primer plus a J-beta primer mix. TCRdb reprocessed the 5' RACE reads via MiXCR and lists one record per CDR3 protein. The sample includes about 640,000 distinct CDR3 sequences, 58% of them seen just once. Specimen: blood. These receptors were obtained from a man aged 60 to 75 in good health.

At least ten counts were recorded for this clonotype. This chain uses TRBV29-1 with TRBJ1-2; D ambiguous. The CDR3 is 13 residues long. The V gene's germline CDR1 is SQVTM and CDR2 ANQGSEA. With 3 bases removed from V and 7 bases from J, the gap between germline ends came to 15 bases. The CDR3 sequence is CSVDFSRVGGYTF. In nucleotides, the CDR3 is TGCAGCGTTGACTTCTCCCGCGTGGGTGGCTACACCTTC. The whole variable domain, remainder taken from reference TRBV29-1 and TRBJ1-2, is SAVISQKPSRDICQRGTSLTIQCQVDSQVTMMFWYRQQPGQSLTLIATANQGSEATYESGFVIDKFPISRPNLTFSTLTVSNMSPEDSSIYLCSVDFSRVGGYTFGSGTRLTVV.

V and J are TRBV7-6 and TRBJ2-2, with 8 bases aligning to TRBD1. CDR3 length: 17 amino acids. Looked up from germline, CDR1 is SGHVS and CDR2 is FNYEAQ. The trim removed 1 base at V and 0 bases at J, leaving 4 bases unmatched. CDR3 sequence reads: CASSLEGGQANTGELFF. CDR3 DNA: TGTGCCAGCAGCTTAGAGGGGGGACAGGCGAACACCGGGGAGCTGTTTTTT.

This clonotype showed up just a few times. The V gene is TRBV7-2, the J gene TRBJ2-7; 12 bases agree with TRBD2. Germline CDR1 is SGHTA and CDR2 is FQGNSA. Trimming removed 1 base from V and 2 bases from J; junction bases left unmatched: 3. The CDR3 totals 16 residues. As DNA, the CDR3 is TGTGCCAGCAGCTTAGGCCTAGCGGGGGGGCCCTACGAGCAGTACTTC. Translation gives CASSLGLAGGPYEQYF. Combining the CDR3 with reference TRBV7-2 and TRBJ2-7 gives the whole variable domain GAGVSQSPSNKVTEKGKDVELRCDPISGHTALYWYRQSLGQGLEFLIYFQGNSAPDKSGLPSDRFSAERTGGSVSTLTIQRTQQEDSAVYLCASSLGLAGGPYEQYFGPGTRLTVT.

The sample holds a few counts of this clonotype. The chain uses TRBV4-1 and TRBJ1-2, with 10 bases aligning to TRBD1. The V segment lost 6 bases and the J segment 8 bases; nucleotides outside the gene matches: 12. The CDR3 contains 15 residues. The V gene's germline CDR1 is MGHRA and CDR2 YSYEKL. The CDR3 reads CASRLGQGESRGYTF. The CDR3 DNA follows: TGCGCCAGCAGACTCGGACAGGGGGAATCAAGGGGCTACACCTTC.

The J gene is TRBJ2-7, the V gene TRBV9, with TRBD1 matching over 7 bases. Germline CDR1 SGDLS, CDR2 YYNGEE. V lost 2 bases, J lost 5 bases, and 7 bases stayed unmatched. The length of the CDR3 is 14 residues. The CDR3 protein is CASSVGRQGNEQYF. The CDR3 nucleotides are TGTGCCAGCAGCGTCGGTCGACAGGGAAACGAGCAGTACTTC.

CDR3 coding DNA: TGCAGCGTCAAGCTACAGGGCTCCTACGAACAGTACTTC. Translating gives CSVKLQGSYEQYF. This sequence joins TRBV29-1 and TRBJ2-4, with D tentatively TRBD1 (6 bases). Germline V gene sequence: CDR1 SQVTM, CDR2 ANQGSEA. The CDR3 covers 13 residues. The V end lost 6 bases, the J end lost 13 bases, and 22 bases lay between the germline ends.

This clonotype was counted once. This rearrangement joins TRBV11-2 to TRBJ2-5; weak D call: TRBD1 (5 bases). The DNA end is a closer match to TRBJ2-7, so the J assignment may be wrong. CDR3 length: 14 residues. Germline CDR1 and CDR2: SGHAT and FQNNGV. The CDR3 coding sequence is TGTGCCAGCAGCTTAGATCCGCAGGGTTACGAGCAGTACTTC. Protein: CASSLDPQGYEQYF.

The chain employs TRBV5-1 and TRBJ2-5, with TRBD1 matching over 10 bases. The trim removed 5 bases at V and 4 bases at J, leaving 8 bases unmatched. Germline V gene data show CDR1 as SGHRS and CDR2 as YFSETQ. This CDR3 region has 15 residues. The CDR3 DNA is TGCGCCAGCAGTTTGACAGGGGGCTCCTTAGAGACCCAGTACTTC. As protein: CASSLTGGSLETQYF.

This rearrangement joins TRBV9 to TRBJ2-1, with a tentative D call TRBD2 (5 bases). This CDR3 is built from 15 residues. Trimming took off 0 bases at V and 6 bases at J, with 13 bases between the two ends. Looked up from germline, CDR1 is SGDLS and CDR2 is YYNGEE. In DNA form, the CDR3 reads TGTGCCAGCAGCGTAGATGGTGACTATCTCAATGAGCAGTTCTTC. Amino acid sequence: CASSVDGDYLNEQFF.

V gene TRBV29-1 combines with J gene TRBJ1-2; TRBD1 is a possible D gene (5 bases). CDR3 length: 14 amino acids. Germline CDR1 SQVTM, CDR2 ANQGSEA. V lost 3 bases and J lost 1, with 12 bases in between. DNA of the CDR3: TGCAGCGTTGACCCCCAGGGTGGTAACTATGGCTACACCTTC. Translating it yields CSVDPQGGNYGYTF.

The V call is TRBV6-6, the J call TRBJ1-5; D is unresolved. The CDR3 consists of 14 residues. Germline CDR1 and CDR2: MNHNY and SVGAGI (reference sequence). With 3 bases removed from V and 0 bases from J, the gap between germline ends came to 6 bases. CDR3 loop: CASSYYGSNQPQHF. CDR3 nucleotides: TGTGCCAGCAGTTATTACGGTAGCAATCAGCCCCAGCATTTT.

This chain uses TRBV28 with TRBJ1-2; D ambiguous. Trimming stripped 6 bases from V and 4 bases from J, with 6 bases between. The CDR3 contains 11 residues. Germline V gene lookup returns CDR1 MDHEN and CDR2 SYDVKM. The CDR3 here is CASSTPYGYTF. The CDR3 DNA reads TGTGCCAGCAGCACTCCCTATGGCTACACCTTC.

This chain connects TRBV3-1 to TRBJ2-1, with 10 bases lining up with TRBD2. Germline-derived CDR1 and CDR2 are LGHDT and YNNKEL (reference sequence). The V segment lost 1 base and the J segment 6 bases; nucleotides outside the gene matches: 9. The CDR3 spans 17 residues. Written as DNA, the CDR3 is TGTGCCAGCAGCCAAGGACTAGCGGGCCAGTCTGGCAATGAGCAGTTCTTC. It yields the protein CASSQGLAGQSGNEQFF.

Only a few counts were recorded for this clonotype. CDR3 sequence (DNA): TGCAGTGCCATGCGGCCAGCGAGCACAGATACGCAGTATTTT. Translated, it gives CSAMRPASTDTQYF. The chain has TRBV20-1 and TRBJ2-3, with D unresolved. V gave up 6 bases and J gave up 0 bases, with 13 bases separating them. Per the germline V gene, CDR1 is DFQATT and CDR2 is SNEGSKA (reference sequence). There are 14 residues in the CDR3.

The gene calls are TRBV6-1 and TRBJ1-4; D unresolved. The germline V gene has CDR1 MNHNS and CDR2 SASEGT. This CDR3 region has 15 residues. V shed 3 bases and J shed 3 bases, with 11 bases lying between them. CDR3 nucleotide sequence: TGTGCCAGCAGTGACCCGGGAAGGGCTAATGAAAAACTGTTTTTT. It is translated as CASSDPGRANEKLFF.

CDR3 nucleotides: TGTGCCAGCAGCCAAGCATCCCTTGGACAGTCATATGGCTACACCTTC. Its protein is CASSQASLGQSYGYTF. The chain recombines TRBV3-1 with TRBJ1-2; a possible D gene is TRBD1 (6 bases). The CDR3 has 16 amino acids. Trimming stripped 1 base from V and 5 bases from J, with 17 bases between. CDR1 is LGHDT, CDR2 YNNKEL, per germline (reference sequence).

This rearrangement joins TRBV20-1 to TRBJ2-1; tentatively, D is TRBD2 (6 bases). Germline V gene sequence: CDR1 DFQATT, CDR2 SNEGSKA (reference sequence). This CDR3 has 14 residues. V gave up 3 bases and J gave up 0 bases, with 9 bases separating them. The CDR3 is CSASLGGSYNEQFF. The CDR3 DNA reads as TGCAGTGCTAGCTTGGGGGGCTCCTACAATGAGCAGTTCTTC.

This clonotype was recorded a few times. The CDR3: CASSQDTMATQYF. DNA for the CDR3: TGTGCCAGCAGCCAAGATACCATGGCTACGCAGTATTTT. The V and J genes are TRBV3-1 and TRBJ2-3; no firm D call. CDR1 and CDR2 (germline): LGHDT, YNNKEL (reference sequence). Trimming shortened V by 0 bases and J by 8 bases, and 9 bases separated the two germline ends. The CDR3 length is 13 residues.

The rearrangement joins TRBV20-1 to TRBJ2-3, with 9 bases fitting TRBD1. The CDR3 length is 14 residues. Germline values: CDR1 DFQATT, CDR2 SNEGSKA (reference sequence). The V gene end was trimmed by 8 bases and the J gene end by 3 bases; junction bases not matched to a gene: 9. The CDR3 sequence: CSPRKQGATDTQYF. The CDR3 nucleotides are TGCAGTCCCCGTAAACAGGGGGCAACAGATACGCAGTATTTT.

This clonotype was detected once. The chain combines TRBV20-1 with TRBJ2-4, with a tentative D call TRBD1 (6 bases). The J call could be wrong; TRBJ2-7 is a better fit for the DNA end. The CDR3 covers 12 residues. In germline, CDR1 is DFQATT, CDR2 SNEGSKA (reference sequence). CDR3 region: CSASPTGYEQYF. CDR3 DNA: TGCAGTGCTAGCCCCACAGGGTACGAGCAGTACTTC.

The chain joins TRBV20-1 to TRBJ2-3; TRBD2 matches at 9 bases. This CDR3 contains 15 residues. V shed 5 bases and J 6 bases; nucleotides not matched to a gene: 12. Germline CDR1 reads DFQATT; CDR2 reads SNEGSKA (reference sequence). CDR3 amino acids: CSAYGLAGSTDTQYF. The CDR3 DNA reads as TGCAGTGCTTACGGGCTAGCGGGGTCTACCGATACGCAGTATTTT.

This chain uses TRBV11-2 with TRBJ2-5; 7 bases align to TRBD2. Germline CDR1 reads SGHAT; CDR2 reads FQNNGV. The V and J ends lost 4 bases and 11 bases, in that order; junction bases with no gene match: 19. The CDR3 contains 16 residues. CDR3 DNA: TGTGCCAGCAGCTCCGCCGACCTGGGACTAAAGAATGAGCAGTACTTC. It yields the protein CASSSADLGLKNEQYF.

The chain employs TRBV12-3 or TRBV12-4 and TRBJ1-5; D might be TRBD1 (5 bases). Trimming pared 3 bases from V and 0 bases from J, leaving 9 bases between. The CDR3 is made up of 15 amino acids. The CDR3 sequence: CASSLMGPSNQPQHF. In DNA form, the CDR3 reads TGTGCCAGCAGTTTGATGGGGCCTAGCAATCAGCCCCAGCATTTT.

The chain has TRBV6-6 and TRBJ1-6, with 7 bases matching TRBD1. V lost 0 bases to trimming and J lost 2 bases; unmatched junction nucleotides: 1. From germline, CDR1 is MNHNY and CDR2 SVGAGI (reference sequence). The CDR3 length is 16 residues. In DNA, the CDR3 is TGTGCCAGCAGTTACTCGGGACAGCCCTATAATTCACCCCTCCACTTT. As protein: CASSYSGQPYNSPLHF.

This chain uses TRBV6-1 with TRBJ1-6; TRBD1 matches 8 bases. The germline V gene has CDR1 MNHNS and CDR2 SASEGT. Germline trimming cut 4 bases from V and 0 bases from J; bases unmatched to any gene: 11. This CDR3 spans 19 amino acids. CDR3 bases: TGTGCCAGCAGTGCCGACAGGGGCTCACGTAGCTCCTATAATTCACCCCTCCACTTT. This encodes CASSADRGSRSSYNSPLHF.

This clonotype was seen more than once but under ten times. The chain's CDR3 is CASSLIGGLGDQETQYF. CDR3 bases: TGTGCCAGCAGCTTGATCGGGGGGCTCGGGGACCAAGAGACCCAGTACTTC. The chain recombines TRBV5-4 with TRBJ2-5, with D possibly being TRBD2 (7 bases). The CDR3 loop spans 17 amino acids. The germline CDR1 and CDR2 sequences are SGHNT and YYREEE (reference sequence). Trimming took off 1 base at V and 0 bases at J, with 16 bases between the two ends.

The CDR3 DNA is TGTGCCAGCACCACCGGAAGAGGACGCGGGGGGTTATACAATGAGCAGTACTTC. Residues: CASTTGRGRGGLYNEQYF. The chain couples TRBV3-1 to TRBJ2-7; 8 bases are shared with TRBD2. CDR1 LGHDT and CDR2 YNNKEL come from the germline V gene (reference sequence). V dropped 7 bases and J dropped 7; count of bases not matched to a gene: 24. The CDR3 contains 18 residues.